The 8 T cell receptor beta chains in this list originate from one sample, sequenced in a study of shared clonotypes between healthy human individuals (TCRdb year 2020). The library came from the immunoSEQ multiplex PCR assay. Imported from immuneACCESS, the table was reduced by TCRdb to in-frame sequences with V and J called. These copies leave out some clones; in studies compared against another copy, an unresolved V gene accounts for under half, and the cause of the remainder is not known. The sample table lists approximately 720,000 clones, about 91% of them with a count of one. The biggest ten clones account for 24% of the sample. CD8 naive samples consisted of CD45RO-negative cells that were positively selected for CCR7, yielding a CD45RA+CCR7+ population without TemRA cells. The sequenced material came from naive CD8+ T cells sorted from blood. Interpreted using the paper, the cell subset or site label stands for: CD45RA+CCR7+. The receptor source for this set is a man between 25 and 39 years old in good health.

The chain is built from TRBV12-5 and TRBJ2-3; the D gene could be TRBD1 or TRBD2 (6 bases each). V was trimmed by 3 bases and J by 0 bases, leaving 16 bases between them. The germline V gene encodes CDR1 LGHNT and CDR2 FRNRAP. This CDR3 is 17 amino acids long. CDR3 amino acids: CASGFPRGLSSTDTQYF. As DNA, the CDR3 is TGTGCTAGTGGTTTCCCCCGGGGGCTTTCTAGCACAGATACGCAGTATTTT.

The V and J genes are TRBV7-9 and TRBJ2-7; TRBD1 is a possible D gene (6 bases). CDR3 length: 14 amino acids. V lost 5 bases to trimming and J lost 2 bases, with 13 bases between them. Germline-derived CDR1 and CDR2 are SEHNR and FQNEAQ (reference sequence). The CDR3 sequence: CASSQVGQTYEQYF. The CDR3 nucleotides are TGTGCCAGCAGCCAAGTCGGACAGACCTACGAGCAGTACTTC.

The V gene is TRBV6-6, the J gene TRBJ2-7, with 7 bases that match TRBD1. The germline gives CDR1 MNHNY, CDR2 SVGAGI (reference sequence). The CDR3 runs to 15 residues. Unmatched junction bases numbered 8, after V lost 2 bases and J lost 4 bases. CDR3: CASSYTVGGQYEQYF. As DNA, the CDR3 is TGTGCCAGCAGTTACACAGTAGGGGGACAGTACGAGCAGTACTTC.

J is TRBJ2-5 and V is TRBV27, with D unclear. The CDR3 extends over 14 amino acids. Trimming removed 3 bases from V and 2 bases from J, with 10 bases in between. Germline V lookup: CDR1 MNHEY, CDR2 SMNVEV (reference sequence). CDR3: CASSFRSRQETQYF. The DNA for the CDR3 is TGTGCCAGCAGTTTTAGGTCTCGACAAGAGACCCAGTACTTC.

This chain joins TRBV7-9 and TRBJ2-5, with 7 nucleotides matching TRBD1. The CDR3 runs to 17 residues. After removal of 5 bases from V and 4 bases from J, the junction contained 16 bases not matched to a gene. Germline CDR1 reads SEHNR; CDR2 reads FQNEAQ (reference sequence). The CDR3 loop is CASSPPGGFPEGETQYF. The CDR3 coding sequence is TGTGCCAGCAGCCCTCCAGGGGGATTCCCCGAAGGAGAGACCCAGTACTTC. The whole variable domain, remainder taken from reference TRBV7-9 and TRBJ2-5, is DTGVSQNPRHKITKRGQNVTFRCDPISEHNRLYWYRQTLGQGPEFLTYFQNEAQLEKSRLLSDRFSAERPKGSFSTLEIQRTEQGDSAMYLCASSPPGGFPEGETQYFGPGTRLLVL.

The chain joins TRBV7-6 to TRBJ2-3; TRBD2 matches at 12 bases. V lost 3 bases and J lost 2; bases outside the gene matches: 3. The CDR3 is made up of 16 amino acids. CDR1 SGHVS and CDR2 FNYEAQ come from the germline V gene. The CDR3 reads CASSLGLAGFTDTQYF. CDR3 in DNA: TGTGCCAGCAGCTTGGGACTAGCGGGCTTCACAGATACGCAGTATTTT. The full variable domain, its missing parts supplied by reference TRBV7-6 and TRBJ2-3, is GAGVSQSPRYKVTKRGQDVALRCDPISGHVSLYWYRQALGQGPEFLTYFNYEAQQDKSGLPNDRFSAERPEGSISTLTIQRTEQRDSAMYRCASSLGLAGFTDTQYFGPGTRLTVL.

The CDR3 loop is CASSPPGASANYEQYF. In DNA, the CDR3 is TGTGCCAGCAGTCCCCCCGGAGCCAGTGCCAACTACGAGCAGTACTTC. V usage is TRBV27 and J usage is TRBJ2-7; D unresolved. The ends were cut back, 5 bases at V and 3 bases at J, with 20 bases in the middle. The CDR3 spans 16 residues. Germline CDR1 MNHEY, CDR2 SMNVEV (reference sequence).

The chain carries TRBV9 and TRBJ2-7; a possible D gene is TRBD2 (5 bases). Germline V gene sequence: CDR1 SGDLS, CDR2 YYNGEE. The V gene lost 2 bases and the J gene lost 3 bases, with 18 bases spanning the gap. There are 16 residues in the CDR3. The CDR3 DNA follows: TGTGCCAGCAGCGTGGGGTCGGGATTTGGGAACTACGAGCAGTACTTC. Translated, it gives CASSVGSGFGNYEQYF.